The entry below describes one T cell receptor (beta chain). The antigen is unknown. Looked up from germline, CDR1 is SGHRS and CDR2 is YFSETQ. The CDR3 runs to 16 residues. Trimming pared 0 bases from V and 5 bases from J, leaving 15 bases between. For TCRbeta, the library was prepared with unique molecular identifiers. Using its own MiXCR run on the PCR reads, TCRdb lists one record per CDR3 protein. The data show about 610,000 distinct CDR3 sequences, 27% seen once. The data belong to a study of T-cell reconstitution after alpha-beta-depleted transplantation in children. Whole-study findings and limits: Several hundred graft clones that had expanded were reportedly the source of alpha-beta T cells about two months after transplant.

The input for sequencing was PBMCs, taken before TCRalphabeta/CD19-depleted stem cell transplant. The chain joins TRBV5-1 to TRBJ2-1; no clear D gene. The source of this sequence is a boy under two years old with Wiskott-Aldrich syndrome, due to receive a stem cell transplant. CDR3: CASSLGWAESDNEQFF. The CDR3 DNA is TGCGCCAGCAGCTTGGGGTGGGCGGAGTCTGACAATGAGCAGTTCTTC.